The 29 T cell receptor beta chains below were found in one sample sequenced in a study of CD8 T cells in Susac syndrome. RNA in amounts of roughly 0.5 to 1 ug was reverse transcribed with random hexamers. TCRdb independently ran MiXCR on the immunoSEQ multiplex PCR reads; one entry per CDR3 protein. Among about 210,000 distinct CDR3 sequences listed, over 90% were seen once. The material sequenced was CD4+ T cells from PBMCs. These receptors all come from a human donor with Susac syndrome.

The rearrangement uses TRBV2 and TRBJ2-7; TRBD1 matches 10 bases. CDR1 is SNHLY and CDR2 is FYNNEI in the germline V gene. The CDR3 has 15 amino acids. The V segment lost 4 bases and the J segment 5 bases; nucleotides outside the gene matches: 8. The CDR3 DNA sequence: TGTGCCAGCAGTGCGGGACAGGGGTTTTCCGACGAGCAGTACTTC. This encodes CASSAGQGFSDEQYF.

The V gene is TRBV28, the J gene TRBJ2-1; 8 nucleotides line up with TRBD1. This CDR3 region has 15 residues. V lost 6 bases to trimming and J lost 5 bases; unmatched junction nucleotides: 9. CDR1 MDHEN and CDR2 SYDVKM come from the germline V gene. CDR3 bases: TGTGCCAGCAGCGAACAGGGGGGTCCGGACAATGAGCAGTTCTTC. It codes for CASSEQGGPDNEQFF. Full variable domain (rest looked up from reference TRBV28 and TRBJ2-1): DVKVTQSSRYLVKRTGEKVFLECVQDMDHENMFWYRQDPGLGLRLIYFSYDVKMKEKGDIPEGYSVSREKKERFSLILESASTNQTSMYLCASSEQGGPDNEQFFGPGTRLTVL.

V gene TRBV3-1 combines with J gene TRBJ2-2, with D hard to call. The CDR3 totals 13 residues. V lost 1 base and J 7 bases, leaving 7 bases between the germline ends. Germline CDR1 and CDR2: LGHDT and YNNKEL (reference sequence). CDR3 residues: CASSQVRGGELFF. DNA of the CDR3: TGTGCCAGCAGCCAAGTGCGAGGCGGGGAGCTGTTTTTT.

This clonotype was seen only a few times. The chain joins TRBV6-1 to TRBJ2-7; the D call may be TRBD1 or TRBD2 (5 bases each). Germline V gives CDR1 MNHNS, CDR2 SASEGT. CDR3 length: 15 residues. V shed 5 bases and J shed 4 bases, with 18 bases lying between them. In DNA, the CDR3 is TGTGCCAGCAGTACGGGTCCGAGGGGACGGTACGAGCAGTACTTC. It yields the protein CASSTGPRGRYEQYF.

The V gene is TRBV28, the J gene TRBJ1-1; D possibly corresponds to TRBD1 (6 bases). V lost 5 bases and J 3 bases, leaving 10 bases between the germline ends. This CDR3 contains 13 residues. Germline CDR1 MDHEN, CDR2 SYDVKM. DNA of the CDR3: TGTGCCAGCAGTAGAGACAGGTACACTGAAGCTTTCTTT. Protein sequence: CASSRDRYTEAFF.

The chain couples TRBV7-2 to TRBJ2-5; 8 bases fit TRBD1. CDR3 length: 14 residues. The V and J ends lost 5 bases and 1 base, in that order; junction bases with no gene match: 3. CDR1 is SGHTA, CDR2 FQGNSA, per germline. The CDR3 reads CASSTDRGQETQYF. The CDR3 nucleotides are TGTGCCAGCAGCACCGACAGGGGCCAAGAGACCCAGTACTTC.

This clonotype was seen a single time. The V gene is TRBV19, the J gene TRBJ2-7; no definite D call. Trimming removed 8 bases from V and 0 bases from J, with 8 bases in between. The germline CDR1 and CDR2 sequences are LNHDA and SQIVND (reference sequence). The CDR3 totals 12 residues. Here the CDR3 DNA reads TGTGCCAGTGCCCAGGACTCCTACGAGCAGTACTTC. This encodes CASAQDSYEQYF.

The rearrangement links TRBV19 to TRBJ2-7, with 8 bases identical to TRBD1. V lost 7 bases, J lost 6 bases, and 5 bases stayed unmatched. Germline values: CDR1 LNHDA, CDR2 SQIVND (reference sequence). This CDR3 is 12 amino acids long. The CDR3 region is CASMDRASEQYF. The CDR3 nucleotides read TGTGCCAGTATGGACAGGGCTAGCGAGCAGTACTTC.

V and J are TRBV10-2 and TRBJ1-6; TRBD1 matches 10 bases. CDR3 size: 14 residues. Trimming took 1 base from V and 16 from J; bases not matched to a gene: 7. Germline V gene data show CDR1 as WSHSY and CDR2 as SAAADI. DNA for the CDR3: TGCGCCAGCAGTGAGTTCGGGACAGGGGCCCTACTCCACTTT. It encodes CASSEFGTGALLHF.

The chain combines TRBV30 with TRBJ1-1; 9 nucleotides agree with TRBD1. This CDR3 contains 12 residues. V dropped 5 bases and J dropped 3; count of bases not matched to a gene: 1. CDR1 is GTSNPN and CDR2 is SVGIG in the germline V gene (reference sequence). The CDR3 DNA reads TGTGCCTGGGACAGGGGGGACACTGAAGCTTTCTTT. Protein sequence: CAWDRGDTEAFF.

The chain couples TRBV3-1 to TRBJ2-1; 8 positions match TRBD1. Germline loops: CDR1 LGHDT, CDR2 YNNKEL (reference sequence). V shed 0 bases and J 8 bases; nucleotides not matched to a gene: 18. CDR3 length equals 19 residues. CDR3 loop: CASSQDGQPGAGGKDEQFF. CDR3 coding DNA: TGTGCCAGCAGCCAAGACGGACAACCTGGTGCAGGGGGCAAGGATGAGCAGTTCTTC.

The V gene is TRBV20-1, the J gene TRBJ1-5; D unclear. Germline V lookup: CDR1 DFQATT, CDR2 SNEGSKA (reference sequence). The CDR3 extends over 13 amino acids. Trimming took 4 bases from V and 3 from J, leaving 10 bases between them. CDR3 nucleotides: TGCAGTGCTATTGAGGACCTCAATCAGCCCCAGCATTTT. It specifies CSAIEDLNQPQHF.

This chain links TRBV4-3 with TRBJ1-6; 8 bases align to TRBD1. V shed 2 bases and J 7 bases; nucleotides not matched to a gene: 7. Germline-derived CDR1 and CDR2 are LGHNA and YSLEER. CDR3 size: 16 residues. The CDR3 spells CASSQKGTGGNSPLHF. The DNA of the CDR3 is TGCGCCAGCAGCCAAAAAGGGACAGGAGGCAATTCACCCCTCCACTTT.

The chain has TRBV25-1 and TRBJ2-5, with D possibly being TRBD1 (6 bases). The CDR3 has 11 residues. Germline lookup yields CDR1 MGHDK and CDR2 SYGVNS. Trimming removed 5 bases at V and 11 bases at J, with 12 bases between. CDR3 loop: CASSLGTRQYF. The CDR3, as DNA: TGTGCCAGCAGTCTAGGGACAAGACAGTACTTC.

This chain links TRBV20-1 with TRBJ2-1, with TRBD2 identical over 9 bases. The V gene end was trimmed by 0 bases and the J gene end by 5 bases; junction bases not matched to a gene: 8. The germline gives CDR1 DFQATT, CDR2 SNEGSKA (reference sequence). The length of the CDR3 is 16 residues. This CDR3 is CSARDLERGVHNEQFF. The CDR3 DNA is TGCAGTGCTAGAGATCTAGAGCGGGGGGTCCACAATGAGCAGTTCTTC.

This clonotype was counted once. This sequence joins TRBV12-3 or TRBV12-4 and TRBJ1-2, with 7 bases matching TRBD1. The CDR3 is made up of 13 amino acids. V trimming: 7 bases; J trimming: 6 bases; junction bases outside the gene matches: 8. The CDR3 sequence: CASTFTGDDGYTF. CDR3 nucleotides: TGTGCCAGCACTTTCACAGGGGATGATGGCTACACCTTC.

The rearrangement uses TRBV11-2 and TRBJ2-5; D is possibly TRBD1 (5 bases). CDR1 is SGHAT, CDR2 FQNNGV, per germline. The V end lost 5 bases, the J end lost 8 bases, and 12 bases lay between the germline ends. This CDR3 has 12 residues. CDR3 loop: CASSILTETQYF. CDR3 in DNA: TGTGCCAGCAGCATCTTGACAGAAACCCAGTACTTC.

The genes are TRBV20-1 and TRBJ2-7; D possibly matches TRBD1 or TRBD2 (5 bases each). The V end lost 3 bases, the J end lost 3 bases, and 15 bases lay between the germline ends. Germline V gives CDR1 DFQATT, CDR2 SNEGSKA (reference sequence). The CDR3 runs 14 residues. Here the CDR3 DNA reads TGCAGTGCTAGGAGGGGTGACGGGGACTACGAGCAGTACTTC. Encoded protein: CSARRGDGDYEQYF.

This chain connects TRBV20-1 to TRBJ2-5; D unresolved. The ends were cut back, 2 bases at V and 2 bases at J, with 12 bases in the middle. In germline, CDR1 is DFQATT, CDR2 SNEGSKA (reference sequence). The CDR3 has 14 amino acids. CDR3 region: CSARLGSGQETQYF. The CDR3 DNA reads TGCAGTGCTAGACTGGGGTCAGGACAAGAGACCCAGTACTTC.

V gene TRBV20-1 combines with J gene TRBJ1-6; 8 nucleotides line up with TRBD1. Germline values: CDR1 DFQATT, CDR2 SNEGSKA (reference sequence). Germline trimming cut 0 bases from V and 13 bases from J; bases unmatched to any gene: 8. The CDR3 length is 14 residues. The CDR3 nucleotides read TGCAGTGCTAGAGACCCGGGACAGGTTTTTCCCCTCCACTTT. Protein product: CSARDPGQVFPLHF.

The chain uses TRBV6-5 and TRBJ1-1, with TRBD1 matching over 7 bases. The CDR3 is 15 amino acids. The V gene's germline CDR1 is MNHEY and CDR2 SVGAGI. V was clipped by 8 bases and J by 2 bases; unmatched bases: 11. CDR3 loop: CASRSRGQFNTEAFF. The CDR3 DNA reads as TGTGCCAGCCGCTCCCGGGGACAGTTTAACACTGAAGCTTTCTTT.

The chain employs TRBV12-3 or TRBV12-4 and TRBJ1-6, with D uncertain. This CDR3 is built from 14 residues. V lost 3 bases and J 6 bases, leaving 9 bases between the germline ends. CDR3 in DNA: TGTGCCAGCAGTTTCCTCGAGTTTAATTCACCCCTCCACTTT. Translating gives CASSFLEFNSPLHF.

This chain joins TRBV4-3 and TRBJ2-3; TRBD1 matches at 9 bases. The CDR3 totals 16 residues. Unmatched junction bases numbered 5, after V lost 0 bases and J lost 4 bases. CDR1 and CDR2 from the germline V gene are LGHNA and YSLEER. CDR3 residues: CASSQDPTGGADTQYF. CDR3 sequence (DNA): TGCGCCAGCAGCCAAGACCCGACAGGGGGAGCAGATACGCAGTATTTT.

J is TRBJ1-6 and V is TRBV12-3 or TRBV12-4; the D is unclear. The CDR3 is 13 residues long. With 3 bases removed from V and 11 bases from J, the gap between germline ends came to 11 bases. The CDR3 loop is CASSLAKEAPLHF. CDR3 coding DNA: TGTGCCAGCAGTTTGGCGAAGGAGGCACCCCTCCACTTT.

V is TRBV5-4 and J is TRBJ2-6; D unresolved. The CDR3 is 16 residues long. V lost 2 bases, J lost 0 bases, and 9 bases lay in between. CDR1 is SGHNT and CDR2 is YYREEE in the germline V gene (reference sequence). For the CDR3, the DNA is TGTGCCAGCAGCTTTAACAGCCTCTCTGGGGCCAACGTCCTGACTTTC. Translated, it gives CASSFNSLSGANVLTF. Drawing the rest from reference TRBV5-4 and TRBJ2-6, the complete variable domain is ETGVTQSPTHLIKTRGQQVTLRCSSQSGHNTVSWYQQALGQGPQFIFQYYREEENGRGNFPPRFSGLQFPNYSSELNVNALELDDSALYLCASSFNSLSGANVLTFGAGSRLTVL.

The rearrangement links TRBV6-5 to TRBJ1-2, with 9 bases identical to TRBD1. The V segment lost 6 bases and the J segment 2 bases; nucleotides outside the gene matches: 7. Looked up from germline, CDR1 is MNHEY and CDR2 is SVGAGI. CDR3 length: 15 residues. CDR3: CASRSQGALNYGYTF. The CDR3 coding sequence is TGTGCCAGCAGATCACAGGGGGCGCTGAACTATGGCTACACCTTC.

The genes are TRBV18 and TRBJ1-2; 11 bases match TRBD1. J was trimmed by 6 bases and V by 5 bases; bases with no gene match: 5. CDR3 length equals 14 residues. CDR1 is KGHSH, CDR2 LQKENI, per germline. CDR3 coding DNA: TGTGCCAGCTCAGAGCTGGACAGGGGGCATGGCTACACCTTC. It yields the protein CASSELDRGHGYTF.

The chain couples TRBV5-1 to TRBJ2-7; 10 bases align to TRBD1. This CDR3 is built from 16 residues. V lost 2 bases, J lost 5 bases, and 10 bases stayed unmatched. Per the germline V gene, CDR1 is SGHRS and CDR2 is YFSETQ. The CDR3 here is CASSLISGTGVDEQYF. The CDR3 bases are TGCGCCAGCAGCTTAATTTCCGGGACAGGGGTAGACGAGCAGTACTTC.

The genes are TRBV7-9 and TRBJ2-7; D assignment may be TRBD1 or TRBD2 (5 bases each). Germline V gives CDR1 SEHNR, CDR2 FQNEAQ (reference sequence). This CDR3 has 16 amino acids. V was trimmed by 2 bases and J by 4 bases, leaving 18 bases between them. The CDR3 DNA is TGTGCCAGCAGCTTATATGACAAAGGGGACCGGTACGAGCAGTACTTC. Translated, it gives CASSLYDKGDRYEQYF.